The 28 T cell receptor beta chains below come from one sample, sequenced in a study of blood T cell repertoires in COVID-19. Here immunoSEQ multiplex PCR was the method, and the copy in TCRdb shows in-frame clones only, minus some. The sample contains 300,000 to 450,000 clones, around 89% of which appear only once. The specimen was PBMCs or T cells enriched from blood (not recorded which). The receptors were sampled from a man aged 18 to 30 who had recovered from COVID-19.

This clone was counted only a few times. The identical CDR3 is also encoded by other nucleotide sequences in the sample. The CDR3 sequence: CASSYGRGAMGTGELFF. DNA of the CDR3: TGCGCCAGCAGCTACGGTCGGGGGGCAATGGGCACCGGGGAGCTGTTTTTT. The V gene is TRBV5-1, the J gene TRBJ2-2, with D perhaps TRBD2 (7 bases). This CDR3 comprises 17 residues. Germline CDR1 reads SGHRS; CDR2 reads YFSETQ. The ends were cut back, 3 bases at V and 4 bases at J, with 19 bases in the middle.

The rearrangement joins TRBV19 to TRBJ2-3, with 10 positions matching TRBD2. This CDR3 comprises 14 residues. Per the germline V gene, CDR1 is LNHDA and CDR2 is SQIVND (reference sequence). V lost 7 bases, J lost 3 bases, and 4 bases stayed unmatched. The CDR3 loop reads CASTVAGGTDTQYF. For the CDR3, the DNA is TGTGCCAGTACCGTAGCGGGGGGTACAGATACGCAGTATTTT.

The V call is TRBV30, the J call TRBJ2-7; D ambiguous. CDR1 and CDR2 from the germline V gene are GTSNPN and SVGIG (reference sequence). This CDR3 has 14 residues. V lost 2 bases and J 6 bases, leaving 17 bases between the germline ends. CDR3 DNA sequence: TGTGCCTGGAGTATACCGCGCGGAGCCTCCGAGCAGTACTTC. Encoded protein: CAWSIPRGASEQYF.

This clone was seen a handful of times. V usage is TRBV5-1 and J usage is TRBJ2-1; TRBD2 is a possible D gene (6 bases). The V gene lost 4 bases and the J gene lost 6 bases, with 14 bases spanning the gap. The CDR3 sequence is 14 residues long. The germline CDR1 and CDR2 sequences are SGHRS and YFSETQ. CDR3 protein: CASSRDEGGNEQFF. The CDR3 DNA reads as TGCGCCAGCAGCCGGGATGAGGGAGGCAATGAGCAGTTCTTC.

This clone turned up a few times. This chain links TRBV10-3 with TRBJ2-3; TRBD2 is a possible D gene (6 bases). V gave up 3 bases and J gave up 1 base, with 20 bases separating them. CDR1 is ENHRY, CDR2 SYGVKD, per germline. The CDR3 is 18 amino acids. CDR3 nucleotide sequence: TGTGCCATCAGTGACTCTTTACCCGGATCGGGGGGCACAGATACGCAGTATTTT. Its translation is CAISDSLPGSGGTDTQYF.

V gene TRBV4-1 combines with J gene TRBJ1-1; the D gene is possibly TRBD1 (5 bases). Looked up from germline, CDR1 is MGHRA and CDR2 is YSYEKL. The CDR3 loop spans 14 amino acids. The V gene lost 4 bases and the J gene lost 0 bases, with 9 bases spanning the gap. This CDR3 is CASSLRGLNTEAFF. The CDR3 DNA is TGCGCCAGCAGCCTTAGGGGCCTGAACACTGAAGCTTTCTTT.

This clone turned up a few times. The V and J genes are TRBV7-9 and TRBJ2-7; D possibly corresponds to TRBD2 (7 bases). The germline V gene encodes CDR1 SEHNR and CDR2 FQNEAQ (reference sequence). Between the trimmed V and J ends, which lost 3 bases and 7 bases, there was a span of 16 bases. CDR3 length: 14 residues. The chain's CDR3 is CASSFRGGIKEQYF. CDR3 nucleotide sequence: TGTGCCAGCAGCTTCAGGGGAGGGATTAAGGAGCAGTACTTC.

The chain joins TRBV6-5 to TRBJ1-1, with D possibly TRBD1 on 6 matching bases. V lost 8 bases, J lost 4 bases, and 17 bases lay in between. Germline CDR1 is MNHEY and CDR2 is SVGAGI. The CDR3 is 14 residues long. The CDR3 nucleotides read TGTGCCAGCCTTCCCCGAAGGGGGTTCACTGAAGCTTTCTTT. It codes for CASLPRRGFTEAFF.

J is TRBJ1-1 and V is TRBV7-8, with 7 positions matching TRBD1. Germline-derived CDR1 and CDR2 are SGHVS and FQNEAQ. V was clipped by 5 bases and J by 8 bases; unmatched bases: 11. The CDR3 length is 14 residues. The CDR3 DNA reads TGTGCCAGCAGCGAACCTACTACAGGGGCCGAAGCTTTCTTT. It translates to CASSEPTTGAEAFF.

The chain combines TRBV5-1 with TRBJ1-1; D might be TRBD1 (6 bases). CDR1 SGHRS and CDR2 YFSETQ come from the germline V gene. Trimming left V 2 bases short and J 6 bases short, with 11 bases between. The CDR3 loop spans 13 amino acids. The CDR3 reads CASSFGGGAEAFF. CDR3 DNA sequence: TGCGCCAGCAGCTTTGGAGGGGGGGCTGAAGCTTTCTTT. The entire variable domain, with the rest obtained from reference TRBV5-1 and TRBJ1-1, is as follows: KAGVTQTPRYLIKTRGQQVTLSCSPISGHRSVSWYQQTPGQGLQFLFEYFSETQRNKGNFPGRFSGRQFSNSRSEMNVSTLELGDSALYLCASSFGGGAEAFFGQGTRLTVV.

The J gene is TRBJ2-5, the V gene TRBV5-4; a possible D gene is TRBD1 (5 bases). Germline V gives CDR1 SGHNT, CDR2 YYREEE (reference sequence). The CDR3 runs to 15 residues. V shed 3 bases and J shed 5 bases, with 17 bases lying between them. The CDR3 nucleotides are TGTGCCAGCAGCTCCCTAGGGGTAGCTGGGGAGACCCAGTACTTC. Amino acid sequence: CASSSLGVAGETQYF. Full variable domain (outside the CDR3, taken from reference TRBV5-4 and TRBJ2-5): ETGVTQSPTHLIKTRGQQVTLRCSSQSGHNTVSWYQQALGQGPQFIFQYYREEENGRGNFPPRFSGLQFPNYSSELNVNALELDDSALYLCASSSLGVAGETQYFGPGTRLLVL.

This clone was picked up one time. The chain employs TRBV5-1 and TRBJ2-7; maybe TRBD2 (7 bases). Trimming pared 4 bases from V and 2 bases from J, leaving 22 bases between. Germline V gene data show CDR1 as SGHRS and CDR2 as YFSETQ. The CDR3 loop spans 17 amino acids. The CDR3: CASSPTYGGQKTYEQYF. CDR3 DNA sequence: TGCGCCAGCAGCCCGACGTACGGGGGGCAAAAGACCTACGAGCAGTACTTC.

V usage is TRBV5-1 and J usage is TRBJ1-2; TRBD1 is a possible D gene (6 bases). The V end lost 3 bases, the J end lost 8 bases, and 23 bases lay between the germline ends. CDR3 length equals 16 residues. Germline V gives CDR1 SGHRS, CDR2 YFSETQ. The CDR3 reads CASSSPQTGPVGGYTF. CDR3 in DNA: TGCGCCAGCAGCTCTCCCCAAACAGGGCCCGTCGGGGGCTACACCTTC. Filled out from reference TRBV5-1 and TRBJ1-2, the complete variable domain reads KAGVTQTPRYLIKTRGQQVTLSCSPISGHRSVSWYQQTPGQGLQFLFEYFSETQRNKGNFPGRFSGRQFSNSRSEMNVSTLELGDSALYLCASSSPQTGPVGGYTFGSGTRLTVV.

The chain links TRBV27 to TRBJ2-7; TRBD1 might be the D (5 bases). Trimming stripped 3 bases from V and 2 bases from J, with 20 bases between. This CDR3 contains 17 residues. Germline loops: CDR1 MNHEY, CDR2 SMNVEV (reference sequence). The CDR3 DNA is TGTGCCAGCAGTTTGTTTTCGGTGCAGGGCGACCCCTACGAGCAGTACTTC. Encoded protein: CASSLFSVQGDPYEQYF.

The sample holds a few counts of this clone. This rearrangement joins TRBV21-1 to TRBJ2-7; TRBD1, the table's D call, lacks a check against the DNA. TRBV21-1 is termed a pseudogene. CDR3 size: 17 residues. The CDR3 sequence is CASSKARGNGSSYEQYF. The CDR3 coding sequence is TGTGCCAGCAGCAAAGCGAGGGGGAACGGTTCCTCCTACGAGCAGTACTTC.

The chain is built from TRBV12-5 and TRBJ1-1, with a weak D call TRBD1 (5 bases). From germline, CDR1 is LGHNT and CDR2 FRNRAP. V lost 1 base and J 0 bases, leaving 6 bases between the germline ends. The CDR3 is made up of 14 amino acids. DNA for the CDR3: TGTGCTAGTGGTTTGGGGGGCCTGAACACTGAAGCTTTCTTT. This translates into CASGLGGLNTEAFF.

The chain links TRBV13 to TRBJ2-3; 10 nucleotides match TRBD2. The CDR3 sequence is 17 residues long. Germline-derived CDR1 and CDR2 are PRHDT and FYEKMQ (reference sequence). V dropped 3 bases and J dropped 2; count of bases not matched to a gene: 8. The CDR3 coding sequence is TGTGCCAGCAGCTTCCGGTATAGCGGGGGGTTCACAGATACGCAGTATTTT. This encodes CASSFRYSGGFTDTQYF.

The rearrangement uses TRBV7-2 and TRBJ1-3, with unresolved D. Germline loops: CDR1 SGHTA, CDR2 FQGNSA. Trimming removed 1 base at V and 0 bases at J, with 10 bases between. The CDR3 covers 16 residues. This chain's CDR3 is CASSLGVLSSGNTIYF. Written as DNA, the CDR3 is TGTGCCAGCAGCTTAGGAGTGCTCTCCTCTGGAAACACCATATATTTT.

The chain uses TRBV19 and TRBJ1-1; tentatively, D is TRBD1 (5 bases). Germline V gene lookup returns CDR1 LNHDA and CDR2 SQIVND (reference sequence). V shed 3 bases and J shed 4 bases, with 18 bases lying between them. The CDR3 covers 16 residues. The CDR3 region has the DNA TGTGCCAGTAGTATGGTTGGACTAAGGAGGGGCACTGAAGCTTTCTTT. This encodes CASSMVGLRRGTEAFF.

CDR3 loop: CASRFGTGTGANVLTF. The CDR3 DNA reads as TGTGCCAGTAGGTTTGGGACAGGGACCGGGGCCAACGTCCTGACTTTC. This sequence joins TRBV19 and TRBJ2-6; the match to TRBD1 covers 9 bases. Per germline, CDR1 LNHDA and CDR2 SQIVND (reference sequence). This CDR3 region has 16 residues. V gave up 6 bases and J gave up 4 bases; unmatched junction bases: 7.

This clone was found once. CDR3 nucleotides: TGTGCCACCAGTGATCCTTCGCGAGGAGAGACCCAGTACTTC. Translating gives CATSDPSRGETQYF. The chain has TRBV24-1 and TRBJ2-5; D uncertain. The V gene's germline CDR1 is KGHDR and CDR2 SFDVKD. This CDR3 has 14 amino acids. The V and J ends lost 3 bases and 4 bases respectively, with 11 bases between them.

The chain links TRBV27 to TRBJ2-7; TRBD1 matches 9 bases. V shed 6 bases and J 1 base; nucleotides not matched to a gene: 7. The CDR3 runs 15 residues. Germline V gene data show CDR1 as MNHEY and CDR2 as SMNVEV (reference sequence). The CDR3: CASRSGTGSSYEQYF. In DNA, the CDR3 is TGTGCCAGCAGATCCGGGACAGGGTCTTCCTACGAGCAGTACTTC.

V and J are TRBV10-1 and TRBJ1-1, with D possibly TRBD1 on 6 matching bases. CDR1 is WNHNN and CDR2 is SYGVQD in the germline V gene (reference sequence). The ends were cut back, 0 bases at V and 10 bases at J, with 15 bases in the middle. The CDR3 covers 14 residues. The CDR3 region has the DNA TGCGCCAGCAGTGAGTCGAATTCGGGACAAAGAGCTTTCTTT. It codes for CASSESNSGQRAFF.

CDR3 in amino acids: CASSPALNTEAFF. CDR3 nucleotides: TGTGCCAGCTCACCGGCACTGAACACTGAAGCTTTCTTT. The rearrangement uses TRBV18 and TRBJ1-1; unclear D gene. Germline V lookup: CDR1 KGHSH, CDR2 LQKENI. The CDR3 consists of 13 residues. The V end lost 3 bases, the J end lost 0 bases, and 5 bases lay between the germline ends.

V and J are TRBV7-3 and TRBJ1-2, with 7 bases fitting TRBD1. CDR3 size: 14 residues. The V gene's germline CDR1 is SGHTA and CDR2 FQGTGA. J lost 6 bases, V lost 2 bases, and 6 bases had no gene match. In DNA, the CDR3 is TGTGCCAGCAGCTTAGGGACCAGGGGGAATGGCTACACCTTC. Amino acid sequence: CASSLGTRGNGYTF.

The chain uses TRBV28 and TRBJ2-7, with TRBD2 matching 8 bases. Per germline, CDR1 MDHEN and CDR2 SYDVKM. Germline trimming cut 7 bases from V and 7 bases from J; bases unmatched to any gene: 9. The CDR3 runs 13 residues. CDR3 coding DNA: TGTGCCAGCACCATTAGCGGGAAGCGAGAGCAGTACTTC. Residues: CASTISGKREQYF.

The chain employs TRBV5-8 and TRBJ1-1; possible D gene TRBD1, 6 bases. The CDR3 totals 15 residues. Between the trimmed V and J ends, which lost 3 bases and 0 bases, there was a span of 12 bases. Germline V CDR1 and CDR2: SGHTS, YDEGEE. The CDR3 sequence: CASSYGTLMNTEAFF. The CDR3 region has the DNA TGTGCCAGCAGCTACGGGACACTTATGAACACTGAAGCTTTCTTT.

The chain is built from TRBV5-1 and TRBJ2-1; 10 bases fit TRBD1. The CDR3 extends over 15 amino acids. Germline CDR1 and CDR2: SGHRS and YFSETQ. Germline trimming cut 7 bases from V and 8 bases from J; bases unmatched to any gene: 12. This chain's CDR3 is CASRLRTGGNYEQFF. The CDR3 bases are TGCGCCAGCCGCCTGAGGACAGGGGGAAACTATGAGCAGTTCTTC.